This T cell receptor (beta chain) was recorded in a study of tumor-infiltrating lymphocytes in primary liver carcinoma (TCRdb year 2017). Describing the broader study: Hepatocellular carcinoma (four) or combined HCC and intrahepatic cholangiocarcinoma (one) was present in the five patients, who were three men and two women aged 30 to 69 years. The five patients had tumors of stage T1-T3 N0M0, with maximum diameters ranging from 4.2 to 10 cm. Each sample produced about 3.5 to 7.5 million productive TCRbeta reads, and read depth showed no significant difference between tissue types. For each liver tumor, the study sampled five regions along with adjacent normal tissue and blood, and applied TCRbeta repertoire sequencing, expression microarrays and whole-exome sequencing. A total of approximately 35 specimens from 5 patients, comprising some 25 tumor regions, 5 adjacent noncancerous liver tissues and 5 peripheral blood samples, were covered by TCRbeta repertoire sequencing. High reproducibility was observed for the technical replicate repertoires, with mean shared-clone rates approximately 0.92 and correlation coefficients above 0.95. Summary of the overall study and its limitations: The top 250 clones accounted for a significantly greater share of the repertoire in tumors than in blood (p = 0.039). Only the TCR beta chain was sequenced, which likely underestimates true repertoire diversity because unpaired alpha chains were not captured. Pairs of tumor regions showed greater repertoire overlap (mean 36%) than tumor-adjacent pairs (roughly 17%) or tumor-blood pairs (approximately 15%), which is consistent with antigen-driven expansion. Only a few patients were included in the study, and the authors note that the findings should be validated in a larger study. Because the samples were bulk and unsorted, CD4+ and CD8+ T cell repertoires could not be compared.

Comment on this clonotype: The specificity of this receptor is unknown. A read error may produce the germline difference seen at one junction end.

The CDR3 goes from the cysteine to the phenylalanine over 17 residues. The DNA shown is the 51-base CDR3, in frame from base 1. The germline V gene specifies MGHRA as CDR1 and YSYEKL as CDR2. Using a constant-region primer and ProtoScript II reverse transcriptase, TCRbeta-specific cDNA was reverse-transcribed from roughly 460 ng total RNA. The TCRbeta libraries were prepared through three rounds of nested multiplex PCR following a slightly modified ARM-PCR procedure. Each of the first two PCR rounds ran for approximately 10 cycles and used multiplex TRBV1-TRBV30 forward primers together with a Cbeta reverse primer. Sample barcodes and Illumina adapters were attached in a final 25-cycle PCR using Deep VentR polymerase. Before sequencing, amplicons of 200-500 bp were purified from gel using a QIAquick gel extraction kit. TCRbeta amplicons were sequenced on an Illumina HiSeq 2500 with 250-bp paired-end reads. As for the original processing: Quality trimming of reads was performed with Trimmomatic v0.33, and paired reads were merged with FLASH v1.2.11 so that full CDR3 sequences could be recovered. MiGEC v1.2.1b assigned V, D and J germline segments to the rearranged TCRbeta sequences. Clonotype statistics and Shannon-Wiener diversity indices were computed with VDJtools v1.0.0. To cut down on sampling bias, every analysis after diversity analysis relied on just the 250 most abundant clonotypes from each sample. The public reads were run again by TCRdb, first through fastp at Q25 and then through MiXCR, and only productive beta chains were kept. Rows merge per CDR3 protein into single entries with the most common DNA and genes. The V and J calls were determined by TCRdb, not by the authors. Within this sample are around 79,000 distinct CDR3 sequences, with around 66% of them counted one time only. Together, the top ten hold around 24% of the sample.

Without any cell sorting, total RNA and DNA were extracted together from about 20-30 mg of bulk tissue using the AllPrep DNA/RNA mini kit. Roughly five patients with histopathologically diagnosed primary liver carcinoma underwent surgical resection in China between 2015 and March 2016. At the time of sampling, the patients were treatment-naive and had chronic HBV infection. Fresh tumor and adjacent tissue pieces were bisected; one half was stored in RNAlater at -80°C, the other sent for histology. Sequencing was performed on tumor-adjacent normal liver tissue. This chain is built from TRBV4-1 and TRBJ2-1, and possibly TRBD2, on 5 matching bases. The receptor was derived from a man between 40 and 49 years old with primary liver carcinoma and hepatitis B virus infection. The CDR3 protein is CAISQGLLRNRYNGQFF. The nucleotides are TGCGCCATCAGCCAAGGACTCTTGCGGAACCGGTACAATGGGCAGTTCTTC.